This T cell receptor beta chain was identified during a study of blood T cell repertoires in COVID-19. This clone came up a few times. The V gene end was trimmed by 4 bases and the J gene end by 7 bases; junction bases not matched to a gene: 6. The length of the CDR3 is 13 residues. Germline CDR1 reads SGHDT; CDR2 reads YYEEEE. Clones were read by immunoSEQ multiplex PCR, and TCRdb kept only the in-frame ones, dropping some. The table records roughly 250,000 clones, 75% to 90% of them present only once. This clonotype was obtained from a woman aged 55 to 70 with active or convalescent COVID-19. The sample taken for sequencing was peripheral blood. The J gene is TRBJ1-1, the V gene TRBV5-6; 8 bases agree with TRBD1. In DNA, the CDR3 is TGTGCCAGCAGCCCGACAGGGGATGGTGAAGCTTTCTTT. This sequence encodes CASSPTGDGEAFF.